The clone carrying this T cell receptor (beta chain) was found a few times. This entry belongs to a study of beta chain features in type 1 diabetes. Overall study context: Cell yields, gender and age were similar in healthy donors and patients.

Isolated RNA was reverse transcribed in full, so expressed TCRB transcripts were sequenced. An average of around 3.9 million reads was obtained for naive, central memory and regulatory T cell samples. Produced via immunoSEQ multiplex PCR; TCRdb's table is partial and in-frame only. The table shows under 450,000 clones, with roughly 13% occurring only once. The germline V gene encodes CDR1 SEHNR and CDR2 FQNEAQ (reference sequence). Trimming removed 6 bases at V and 4 bases at J, with 16 bases between. The CDR3 has 15 residues. Stem cell-like memory, regulatory, central memory and naive CD4+ cells were sorted via CD45RO/CCR7/CD25/CD127/CD95/CD27.

Source material: naive CD4+ T cells from blood. This chain connects TRBV7-9 to TRBJ1-5, with D possibly TRBD1 on 5 matching bases. The sequence was obtained from a man aged 25-40 years in good health. CDR3 DNA sequence: TGTGCCAGCAGAGCAGGGTCTGAGGGGAATCAGCCCCAGCATTTT. This translates into CASRAGSEGNQPQHF.